This record concerns one T cell receptor beta chain sequence. There were TCR beta CDR3 regions amplified from RNA transcripts. The TCR CDR3 was amplified in a first-round RT-PCR using the HTBI primer set. TCRdb itself ran the multiplex PCR reads through MiXCR, one entry per CDR3 protein. This table holds fewer than 40,000 distinct CDR3 sequences, around 53% found once. The entry originates in a study of T cells in Graves' hyperthyroidism and ophthalmopathy. V gave up 0 bases and J gave up 8 bases, with 22 bases separating them. This CDR3 is 17 amino acids long. Germline loops: CDR1 SGHTA, CDR2 FQGTGA. The sequence came from a middle-aged woman with Graves' ophthalmopathy. Sequenced sample: blood. The J gene is TRBJ1-1, the V gene TRBV7-3, with D possibly matching TRBD1 (5 bases). The CDR3 nucleotides read TGTGCCAGCAGCTTAACGGGCCCCGGCGTTGGGGGAATCGAAGCTTTCTTT. Translated: CASSLTGPGVGGIEAFF. Using reference TRBV7-3 and TRBJ1-1 for the parts outside the CDR3, the full variable domain is GAGVSQTPSNKVTEKGKYVELRCDPISGHTALYWYRQSLGQGPEFLIYFQGTGAADDSGLPNDRFFAVRPEGSVSTLKIQRTERGDSAVYLCASSLTGPGVGGIEAFFGQGTRLTVV.